This TCR beta chain emerged from a study of OX40 agonist ivuxolimab in advanced cancers. Study in general: The eligibility criteria allowed prior anti-PD-1, anti-PD-L1 or anti-CTLA-4 therapy, and approximately 42% had some.

Trimming removed 2 bases at V and 6 bases at J, with 13 bases between. CDR1 and CDR2 (germline): MNHEY, SVGAGI. The CDR3 consists of 14 residues. Only in-frame clones appear in the TCRdb table, and some are missing; sequencing was by immunoSEQ multiplex PCR. Here the sample spans over 70,000 clones, around four fifths being singletons. This receptor was obtained from an adult with an advanced solid tumor such as melanoma, head and neck, liver or kidney cancer. This specimen consisted of CD4+ or CD8+ T cells sorted from blood, obtained in a trial of the OX40 agonist ivuxolimab. The V and J genes are TRBV6-5 and TRBJ1-2, with D possibly matching TRBD1 (6 bases). CDR3 sequence: CASSYQKWGHGYTF. The CDR3 DNA is TGTGCCAGCAGTTACCAGAAATGGGGGCATGGCTACACCTTC.